The 28 T cell receptor beta chains in this list originate from one sample, sequenced in a study of T-cell memory formation after mild COVID-19. One entry per CDR3 protein, called by TCRdb with MiXCR from the 5' RACE reads. The sample shows approximately 150,000 distinct CDR3 sequences, about 19% of them seen only once. Input material: PBMCs or a T cell subset sorted from them (not recorded which). Source of these receptors: an adult woman who had mild COVID-19 (a few samples of this study predate the infection). Cell type and time point are not known.

The J gene is TRBJ1-1, the V gene TRBV5-1; no definite D call. Deletions cut 0 bases from V and 0 bases from J, with 9 bases between. The CDR3 spans 15 residues. Germline V gene lookup returns CDR1 SGHRS and CDR2 YFSETQ. In DNA, the CDR3 is TGCGCCAGCAGCTTGGAGGCCGACATGAACACTGAAGCTTTCTTT. Translated: CASSLEADMNTEAFF.

This chain connects TRBV27 to TRBJ2-7, with D unclear. Per the germline V gene, CDR1 is MNHEY and CDR2 is SMNVEV (reference sequence). The CDR3 is made up of 10 amino acids. V was clipped by 6 bases and J by 3 bases, with 3 bases between them. CDR3 nucleotide sequence: TGTGCCAGCAGAGGCTACGAGCAGTACTTC. It codes for CASRGYEQYF.

The rearrangement uses TRBV24-1 and TRBJ1-4, with D perhaps TRBD1 (5 bases). V was trimmed by 5 bases and J by 3 bases, leaving 24 bases between them. CDR1 KGHDR and CDR2 SFDVKD come from the germline V gene. This CDR3 is built from 19 residues. CDR3 bases: TGTGCCACCAGTGCACTCGACTATAGTACAGGCTCCGCTAATGAAAAACTGTTTTTT. Translation gives CATSALDYSTGSANEKLFF.

This clonotype was recorded only once. The CDR3 here is CASSLEIWGHHRGQNTEAFF. The CDR3 DNA follows: TGCGCCAGCAGCTTGGAGATTTGGGGCCACCACAGGGGACAGAACACTGAAGCTTTCTTT. The chain uses TRBV5-1 and TRBJ1-1, with 7 bases lining up with TRBD1. The J segment lost 1 base and the V segment lost 0 bases, leaving 18 bases of the junction unmatched. The CDR3 has 20 amino acids. Germline-derived CDR1 and CDR2 are SGHRS and YFSETQ.

The chain links TRBV7-9 to TRBJ2-3, with 9 positions matching TRBD2. The CDR3 contains 15 residues. In germline, CDR1 is SEHNR, CDR2 FQNEAQ (reference sequence). The junction had 6 bases not matched to a gene; V was cut back by 6 bases and J by 2 bases. The CDR3: CASSPAGGTTDTQYF. The DNA of the CDR3 is TGTGCCAGCAGTCCAGCGGGAGGCACCACAGATACGCAGTATTTT.

This chain's CDR3 is CASSRPRDNRETQYF. The CDR3 coding sequence is TGCGCCAGCAGTCGCCCGAGGGACAATCGGGAGACCCAGTACTTC. This chain joins TRBV23-1 and TRBJ2-5; D possibly corresponds to TRBD1 (6 bases). TRBV23-1 is flagged as an ORF with uncertain function. V lost 4 bases, J lost 5 bases, and 17 bases lay in between. The CDR3 has 15 amino acids.

The chain combines TRBV6-6 with TRBJ2-7, with D unclear. The germline V gene has CDR1 MNHNY and CDR2 SVGAGI (reference sequence). The V and J ends lost 2 bases and 0 bases respectively, with 8 bases between them. This CDR3 region has 14 residues. CDR3 residues: CASSYEARSYEQYF. For the CDR3, the DNA is TGTGCCAGCAGTTACGAGGCCCGCTCCTACGAGCAGTACTTC.

This clonotype turned up a few times. J is TRBJ2-1 and V is TRBV7-9, with TRBD2 matching over 7 bases. The CDR3 has 16 residues. The germline CDR1 and CDR2 sequences are SEHNR and FQNEAQ (reference sequence). V shed 1 base and J 2 bases; nucleotides not matched to a gene: 5. The CDR3 nucleotides are TGTGCCAGCAGCTTAGGTACCGGGACTACCTACAATGAGCAGTTCTTC. Its translation: CASSLGTGTTYNEQFF.

The chain combines TRBV12-3 or TRBV12-4 with TRBJ2-1; D unresolved. The CDR3 totals 17 residues. V gave up 4 bases and J gave up 6 bases, with 22 bases separating them. The CDR3 DNA reads TGTGCCAGCAGTTCCAATGCGCGGACGCCCTGGGGCAATGAGCAGTTCTTC. It yields the protein CASSSNARTPWGNEQFF.

This clonotype showed up just a few times. This rearrangement joins TRBV24-1 to TRBJ2-1, with 7 bases fitting TRBD2. Germline assignment: CDR1 KGHDR and CDR2 SFDVKD. There are 19 residues in the CDR3. With 3 bases clipped from V and 0 bases from J, the junction kept 13 bases outside the gene matches. The chain's CDR3 is CATSDPFRKAGSSYNEQFF. For the CDR3, the DNA is TGTGCCACCAGTGATCCCTTTCGAAAAGCGGGGAGCTCCTACAATGAGCAGTTCTTC.

This clonotype was counted a few times. The rearrangement uses TRBV6-1 and TRBJ1-1; TRBD1 agrees at 7 bases. Germline-derived CDR1 and CDR2 are MNHNS and SASEGT. The V segment lost 8 bases and the J segment 0 bases; nucleotides outside the gene matches: 12. CDR3 size: 16 residues. For the CDR3, the DNA is TGTGCCAGCGATAGACAGGGAATTGTCCTGAACACTGAAGCTTTCTTT. Translating it yields CASDRQGIVLNTEAFF.

The V gene is TRBV27, the J gene TRBJ2-3, with D perhaps assigned TRBD1 or TRBD2 (6 bases each). Germline V CDR1 and CDR2: MNHEY, SMNVEV (reference sequence). V was pared by 4 bases and J by 7 bases, with 18 bases between. CDR3 length: 15 amino acids. Here the CDR3 reads CASSSGGRAHYTQYF. The CDR3 bases are TGTGCCAGCAGTTCTGGGGGGCGAGCTCATTATACGCAGTATTTT.

This clonotype occurred many times. The V and J genes are TRBV6-2 or TRBV6-3 and TRBJ2-1; D ambiguous. The CDR3 is 11 residues long. The V gene lost 4 bases and the J gene lost 5 bases, with 3 bases spanning the gap. Per the germline V gene, CDR1 is MNHEY and CDR2 is SVGEGT. Here the CDR3 DNA reads TGTGCCAGCAGTTCTCACAATGAGCAGTTCTTC. Amino acids: CASSSHNEQFF.

The V gene is TRBV5-1, the J gene TRBJ1-2, with D possibly being TRBD1 (6 bases). The CDR3 consists of 12 residues. V gave up 2 bases and J gave up 8 bases, with 10 bases separating them. Per the germline V gene, CDR1 is SGHRS and CDR2 is YFSETQ. The CDR3 DNA reads as TGCGCCAGCAGCTTTGCAGGGGACGGCTACACCTTC. Translation: CASSFAGDGYTF.

This clonotype has at least ten counts. The V and J genes are TRBV7-2 and TRBJ2-3, with D tentatively TRBD1 (6 bases). The V end was cut by 3 bases, the J end by 2 bases, with 15 bases between. The CDR3 sequence is 16 residues long. In germline, CDR1 is SGHTA, CDR2 FQGNSA. Written as DNA, the CDR3 is TGTGCCAGCAGCTTCATGGGGGCCCGGCCCACAGATACGCAGTATTTT. This codes for CASSFMGARPTDTQYF.

The V and J genes are TRBV7-9 and TRBJ2-7; D might be TRBD2 (6 bases). V was trimmed by 5 bases and J by 1 base, leaving 15 bases between them. Germline V gene data show CDR1 as SEHNR and CDR2 as FQNEAQ (reference sequence). The CDR3 is 15 residues long. The CDR3 DNA reads TGTGCCAGCAGCCCCCTCGGGAGTGGGTCCTACGAGCAGTACTTC. This translates into CASSPLGSGSYEQYF. The full variable domain, in which reference TRBV7-9 and TRBJ2-7 provide the parts outside the CDR3, is DTGVSQNPRHKITKRGQNVTFRCDPISEHNRLYWYRQTLGQGPEFLTYFQNEAQLEKSRLLSDRFSAERPKGSFSTLEIQRTEQGDSAMYLCASSPLGSGSYEQYFGPGTRLTVT.

The table lists this clonotype with a few counts. This chain joins TRBV10-3 and TRBJ2-7; no reliable D call. The V end was cut by 2 bases, the J end by 2 bases, with 7 bases between. Looked up from germline, CDR1 is ENHRY and CDR2 is SYGVKD. The CDR3 consists of 13 residues. CDR3 sequence reads: CAISERGAYEQYF. Written as DNA, the CDR3 is TGTGCCATCAGTGAGCGAGGAGCCTACGAGCAGTACTTC.

This clonotype was observed a few times. The chain uses TRBV29-1 and TRBJ2-1; 8 bases line up with TRBD2. Losses at the gene ends were 6 bases for V and 3 bases for J; bases not matched to a gene: 10. The CDR3 length is 15 residues. CDR1 is SQVTM and CDR2 is ANQGSEA in the germline V gene. DNA for the CDR3: TGCAGCGTCGGAACGCGACTAGCGCACTACAATGAGCAGTTCTTC. Translated, it gives CSVGTRLAHYNEQFF.

The rearrangement joins TRBV7-2 to TRBJ2-3; TRBD2 aligns across 8 bases. CDR3 length equals 16 residues. The V and J ends lost 1 base and 7 bases, in that order; junction bases with no gene match: 10. Germline values: CDR1 SGHTA, CDR2 FQGNSA. Written as DNA, the CDR3 is TGTGCCAGCAGCTTAGGGGCAGGGCGGGGGGCTAATACGCAGTATTTT. This codes for CASSLGAGRGANTQYF.

This chain uses TRBV12-3 or TRBV12-4 with TRBJ1-5; 10 bases line up with TRBD1. V was pared by 6 bases and J by 3 bases, with 5 bases of the junction left unmatched. The CDR3 is made up of 15 amino acids. In DNA form, the CDR3 reads TGTGCCAGCAGCCAGGGACAGGGGAACAATCAGCCCCAGCATTTT. As protein: CASSQGQGNNQPQHF.

This clonotype was seen at least ten times. The chain carries TRBV7-9 and TRBJ1-2, with D perhaps TRBD1 (6 bases). The V gene's germline CDR1 is SEHNR and CDR2 FQNEAQ (reference sequence). The CDR3 runs to 15 residues. V lost 5 bases and J 6 bases, leaving 19 bases between the germline ends. CDR3 bases: TGTGCCAGCAGCCCCCCCACAGGGAAATATAATGGCTACACCTTC. Its protein is CASSPPTGKYNGYTF. Supplemented by reference TRBV7-9 and TRBJ1-2, the full variable domain reads DTGVSQNPRHKITKRGQNVTFRCDPISEHNRLYWYRQTLGQGPEFLTYFQNEAQLEKSRLLSDRFSAERPKGSFSTLEIQRTEQGDSAMYLCASSPPTGKYNGYTFGSGTRLTVV.

This rearrangement joins TRBV6-1 to TRBJ2-2; D may be TRBD1 (6 bases). The germline gives CDR1 MNHNS, CDR2 SASEGT. The CDR3 is 15 amino acids. The V end was cut by 10 bases, the J end by 5 bases, with 20 bases between. CDR3 sequence (DNA): TGTGCCACCGCCCTACTTTCCAGGGGAACCGGGGAGCTGTTTTTT. Translation: CATALLSRGTGELFF.

The rearrangement links TRBV11-2 to TRBJ1-1; TRBD1 matches 7 bases. Per the germline V gene, CDR1 is SGHAT and CDR2 is FQNNGV. The CDR3 length is 14 residues. V lost 4 bases and J lost 4; bases outside the gene matches: 6. The CDR3 DNA reads as TGTGCCAGCAGCTGGCACAGGGGAACCACTGAAGCTTTCTTT. Amino acid sequence: CASSWHRGTTEAFF.

The rearrangement links TRBV7-2 to TRBJ2-3; a weak D match, TRBD2 (6 bases). The CDR3 contains 15 residues. Deletions cut 5 bases from V and 2 bases from J, with 14 bases between. Germline loops: CDR1 SGHTA, CDR2 FQGNSA. CDR3 sequence (DNA): TGTGCCAGCAGCCCCCGGACTAACCCCACAGATACGCAGTATTTT. This gives the protein CASSPRTNPTDTQYF.

V is TRBV24-1 and J is TRBJ2-3; 8 bases are shared with TRBD2. V was pared by 6 bases and J by 0 bases, with 10 bases of the junction left unmatched. The CDR3 spans 17 residues. Germline assignment: CDR1 KGHDR and CDR2 SFDVKD. Written as DNA, the CDR3 is TGTGCCACCAGTCGAGCGGGGGTAGAGGGGAGCACAGATACGCAGTATTTT. It specifies CATSRAGVEGSTDTQYF.

This clonotype was counted only a few times. The chain employs TRBV3-1 and TRBJ2-3; D perhaps matches TRBD2 (6 bases). Germline values: CDR1 LGHDT, CDR2 YNNKEL (reference sequence). CDR3 size: 15 residues. The V end was cut by 1 base, the J end by 6 bases, with 14 bases between. The CDR3 bases are TGTGCCAGCAGCCAAGCGGCTCTTGGGAGGGATACGCAGTATTTT. As protein: CASSQAALGRDTQYF.

This chain uses TRBV15 with TRBJ2-2; TRBD2 matches at 8 bases. In germline, CDR1 is LNHNV, CDR2 YYDKDF (reference sequence). This CDR3 spans 14 amino acids. With V trimmed by 0 bases and J by 6 bases, 0 bases remained unmatched. The CDR3 DNA follows: TGTGCCACCAGCAGAGATAGCGGGGCCGGGGAGCTGTTTTTT. Encoded protein: CATSRDSGAGELFF.

CDR3 nucleotides: TGTGCCAGCAGCTTAGGAACCCTTCAGCCCCAGCATTTT. This encodes CASSLGTLQPQHF. This chain links TRBV7-9 with TRBJ1-5; no clear D gene. CDR1 SEHNR and CDR2 FQNEAQ come from the germline V gene (reference sequence). With 1 base removed from V and 6 bases from J, the gap between germline ends came to 7 bases. There are 13 residues in the CDR3.